The 32 T cell receptor beta chains below all came from one sample that was sequenced in a study of early T cells in non-severe SARS-CoV-2 infection. Each CDR3 protein is one row after TCRdb ran MiXCR on the 5' RACE reads. The data contain about 35,000 distinct CDR3 sequences, 5.9% of them singletons. Sequences were obtained from whole blood. The receptors shown here come from an adult who was a healthcare worker with PCR-confirmed SARS-CoV-2 infection or an uninfected control (not recorded which).

There are many counts of this clonotype. The rearrangement uses TRBV10-3 and TRBJ2-7; a possible D gene is TRBD1 (5 bases). V dropped 6 bases and J dropped 0 bases, with 12 bases sitting between them. From germline, CDR1 is ENHRY and CDR2 SYGVKD. The CDR3 is 14 residues long. The CDR3 DNA is TGTGCCATCAGAGGGGCACTCGACTCCTACGAGCAGTACTTC. Translated: CAIRGALDSYEQYF.

This clonotype was recorded at least ten times. The chain carries TRBV7-9 and TRBJ2-1; 9 nucleotides agree with TRBD2. Germline V gives CDR1 SEHNR, CDR2 FQNEAQ (reference sequence). The CDR3 is 15 amino acids. Trimming cost V 5 bases and J 5 bases; bases outside gene matches: 7. CDR3 sequence (DNA): TGTGCCAGCAGCCCGGTGGGACTAGCAAACAATGAGCAGTTCTTC. Protein product: CASSPVGLANNEQFF. The variable domain in full, completed from reference TRBV7-9 and TRBJ2-1, reads DTGVSQNPRHKITKRGQNVTFRCDPISEHNRLYWYRQTLGQGPEFLTYFQNEAQLEKSRLLSDRFSAERPKGSFSTLEIQRTEQGDSAMYLCASSPVGLANNEQFFGPGTRLTVL.

This chain joins TRBV20-1 and TRBJ2-5; 7 bases map to TRBD1. The CDR3 runs 14 residues. The germline V gene has CDR1 DFQATT and CDR2 SNEGSKA (reference sequence). After removal of 6 bases from V and 7 bases from J, the junction contained 14 bases not matched to a gene. The CDR3 DNA reads as TGCAGTGCCCCCTTGCGAGGGGGCATTTGGACCCAGTACTTC. Translated: CSAPLRGGIWTQYF.

This clonotype was counted only a few times. The chain employs TRBV20-1 and TRBJ1-1; TRBD1 aligns across 11 bases. Germline V lookup: CDR1 DFQATT, CDR2 SNEGSKA (reference sequence). This CDR3 comprises 16 residues. CDR3 residues: CSSRTGTGGMNTEAFF. In DNA, the CDR3 is TGCAGCTCACGCACCGGGACAGGGGGGATGAACACTGAAGCTTTCTTT.

This clonotype was recorded many times. The chain uses TRBV4-1 and TRBJ2-3, with D uncertain. Germline V gene sequence: CDR1 MGHRA, CDR2 YSYEKL. The CDR3 covers 16 residues. V was clipped by 0 bases and J by 3 bases, with 13 bases between them. In DNA form, the CDR3 reads TGCGCCAGCAGCCAAGATGTAGGCCCCCAGACAGATACGCAGTATTTT. Translating gives CASSQDVGPQTDTQYF.

At least ten counts were recorded for this clonotype. This chain joins TRBV7-9 and TRBJ2-7; D ambiguous. Between the trimmed V and J ends, which lost 1 base and 2 bases, there was a span of 12 bases. Germline assignment: CDR1 SEHNR and CDR2 FQNEAQ (reference sequence). This CDR3 is 15 amino acids long. The CDR3 coding sequence is TGTGCCAGCAGCTTAGGTTCGACAACTACCTACGAGCAGTACTTC. Amino acid sequence: CASSLGSTTTYEQYF.

The chain links TRBV15 to TRBJ1-2; 8 nucleotides match TRBD1. The V gene end was trimmed by 3 bases and the J gene end by 2 bases; junction bases not matched to a gene: 5. Germline-derived CDR1 and CDR2 are LNHNV and YYDKDF (reference sequence). This CDR3 has 15 amino acids. The CDR3 region has the DNA TGTGCCACCAGCAGGGCAGGGGGCGCGAACTATGGCTACACCTTC. This encodes CATSRAGGANYGYTF.

Ten or more counts support this clonotype. The CDR3 spells CASSRRTQGITSSGNTIYF. DNA for the CDR3: TGTGCCAGCAGCCGCCGAACACAGGGCATCACAAGCTCTGGAAACACCATATATTTT. The V and J genes are TRBV14 and TRBJ1-3; D might be TRBD1 (6 bases). Trimming shortened V by 4 bases and J by 0 bases, and 22 bases separated the two germline ends. The CDR3 is made up of 19 amino acids. Germline V lookup: CDR1 SGHDN, CDR2 FVKESK. Supplemented by reference TRBV14 and TRBJ1-3, the full variable domain reads EAGVTQFPSHSVIEKGQTVTLRCDPISGHDNLYWYRRVMGKEIKFLLHFVKESKQDESGMPNNRFLAERTGGTYSTLKVQPAELEDSGVYFCASSRRTQGITSSGNTIYFGEGSWLTVV.

There are many counts of this clonotype. This chain connects TRBV20-1 to TRBJ2-3; 9 bases match TRBD2. V was clipped by 4 bases and J by 2 bases; unmatched bases: 1. The CDR3 runs to 13 residues. Germline-derived CDR1 and CDR2 are DFQATT and SNEGSKA (reference sequence). CDR3 in DNA: TGCAGTGCTACTAGCGGGAACACAGATACGCAGTATTTT. Its protein is CSATSGNTDTQYF.

This chain links TRBV18 with TRBJ2-1; 11 nucleotides match TRBD2. The CDR3 is made up of 15 amino acids. Germline loops: CDR1 KGHSH, CDR2 LQKENI. V shed 3 bases and J 3 bases; nucleotides not matched to a gene: 1. The CDR3 region has the DNA TGTGCCAGCTCACCGACTAGCGGGGACTACAATGAGCAGTTCTTC. Protein product: CASSPTSGDYNEQFF. Supplemented by reference TRBV18 and TRBJ2-1, the full variable domain reads NAGVMQNPRHLVRRRGQEARLRCSPMKGHSHVYWYRQLPEEGLKFMVYLQKENIIDESGMPKERFSAEFPKEGPSILRIQQVVRGDSAAYFCASSPTSGDYNEQFFGPGTRLTVL.

In this sample, this clonotype turned up many times. The rearrangement joins TRBV2 to TRBJ2-1; 10 bases match TRBD2. Trimming took 3 bases from V and 15 from J; bases not matched to a gene: 5. Germline-derived CDR1 and CDR2 are SNHLY and FYNNEI. The CDR3 extends over 12 amino acids. In DNA, the CDR3 is TGTGCCAGCAGTGACACTAGCGGGAAGGGGTTCTTC. It specifies CASSDTSGKGFF.

In its sample, this clonotype was seen many times. The rearrangement uses TRBV20-1 and TRBJ1-1; weak D call: TRBD1 (5 bases). Trimming cost V 0 bases and J 7 bases, with 18 bases left between them. The CDR3 is 15 residues long. Germline loops: CDR1 DFQATT, CDR2 SNEGSKA (reference sequence). CDR3 DNA: TGCAGTGCTAGAGATTTTGCAGGGCCACCTTTTGAAGCTTTCTTT. Residues: CSARDFAGPPFEAFF.

This clonotype has ten or more counts. The chain carries TRBV29-1 and TRBJ2-7; unclear D gene. Germline CDR1 reads SQVTM; CDR2 reads ANQGSEA. The CDR3 is 13 amino acids. Trimming left V 7 bases short and J 2 bases short, with 15 bases between. The CDR3 reads CSAQIGFTYEQYF. Here the CDR3 DNA reads TGCAGCGCTCAAATCGGGTTTACCTACGAGCAGTACTTC.

This clonotype was observed many times. The chain combines TRBV7-9 with TRBJ2-7; possibly TRBD2 for D (7 bases). The CDR3 runs to 14 residues. Germline values: CDR1 SEHNR, CDR2 FQNEAQ (reference sequence). V lost 5 bases to trimming and J lost 5 bases, with 16 bases between them. The CDR3 DNA reads as TGTGCCAGCAGCCAGGGGAGGGCCGGGCACGAGCAGTACTTC. Translated: CASSQGRAGHEQYF.

This clonotype was observed many times. V and J are TRBV5-1 and TRBJ2-7, with D perhaps TRBD2 (6 bases). V was cut by 7 bases and J by 2 bases, with 19 bases left in between. The CDR3 contains 15 residues. CDR1 and CDR2 from the germline V gene are SGHRS and YFSETQ. CDR3 nucleotide sequence: TGCGCCAGCGGGACGCAGGTGGGGGGAACCTACGAGCAGTACTTC. It yields the protein CASGTQVGGTYEQYF.

The chain is built from TRBV6-1 and TRBJ2-3, with D maybe TRBD1 (5 bases). The CDR3 runs to 14 residues. V lost 8 bases, J lost 0 bases, and 12 bases lay in between. Germline V lookup: CDR1 MNHNS, CDR2 SASEGT. CDR3 in amino acids: CASPGPLSTDTQYF. CDR3 sequence (DNA): TGTGCCAGCCCAGGGCCCCTTAGCACAGATACGCAGTATTTT.

This clonotype was seen ten or more times. The chain is built from TRBV6-9 and TRBJ2-5, with D unclear. Germline V lookup: CDR1 MNHGY, CDR2 SVAAGI. The CDR3 covers 14 residues. V was shortened by 7 bases and J by 4 bases, with 16 bases between the two germline ends. The CDR3 here is CASKVSRWGETQYF. CDR3 nucleotide sequence: TGTGCCAGCAAAGTCTCTCGGTGGGGAGAGACCCAGTACTTC.

This clonotype was detected ten times or more. This sequence joins TRBV6-5 and TRBJ1-2, with D perhaps matching TRBD1 (6 bases). The CDR3 length is 14 residues. Trimming stripped 2 bases from V and 3 bases from J, with 10 bases between. Germline loops: CDR1 MNHEY, CDR2 SVGAGI. CDR3 region: CASSYERGDYGYTF. CDR3 in DNA: TGTGCCAGCAGTTACGAGAGGGGGGACTATGGCTACACCTTC.

In this sample, this clonotype turned up many times. This rearrangement joins TRBV19 to TRBJ2-7, with 9 bases aligning to TRBD2. CDR1 is LNHDA and CDR2 is SQIVND in the germline V gene (reference sequence). Trimming took 7 bases from V and 4 from J; bases not matched to a gene: 5. The CDR3 is 13 residues long. The CDR3 DNA sequence: TGTGCCAGTACAGCGGGAGGAGGATACGAGCAGTACTTC. Residues: CASTAGGGYEQYF.

This clonotype was counted ten times or more. The chain is built from TRBV12-3 or TRBV12-4 and TRBJ1-3; D gene unclear. The V and J ends lost 5 bases and 0 bases respectively, with 14 bases between them. This CDR3 has 16 residues. In nucleotides, the CDR3 is TGTGCCAGCAGTCGCCTGACGTCCTCCTCTGGAAACACCATATATTTT. Residues: CASSRLTSSSGNTIYF.

This clonotype was observed many times. The rearrangement links TRBV20-1 to TRBJ2-6; 15 bases match TRBD2. The length of the CDR3 is 18 residues. Germline V gene sequence: CDR1 DFQATT, CDR2 SNEGSKA (reference sequence). Trimming took 5 bases from V and 2 from J; bases not matched to a gene: 7. The CDR3 DNA reads as TGCAGTGCTCCAAAGGGACTAGCGGGAGGTCCTGGGGCCAACGTCCTGACTTTC. It is translated as CSAPKGLAGGPGANVLTF.

This clonotype was observed at least ten times. This chain connects TRBV28 to TRBJ2-1; 12 bases are a match to TRBD2. Losses at the gene ends were 6 bases for V and 9 bases for J; bases not matched to a gene: 3. CDR3 length: 13 residues. In germline, CDR1 is MDHEN, CDR2 SYDVKM. The CDR3 region has the DNA TGTGCCAGCAGAGGACTAGCGGGAAGTGAGCAGTTCTTC. Amino acids: CASRGLAGSEQFF.

This clonotype was seen many times. J is TRBJ2-2 and V is TRBV10-3; D unresolved. The CDR3 consists of 13 residues. V was pared by 2 bases and J by 5 bases, with 6 bases between. Germline V gene sequence: CDR1 ENHRY, CDR2 SYGVKD. In DNA, the CDR3 is TGTGCCATCAGTGAGGGAGAAACCGGGGAGCTGTTTTTT. This gives the protein CAISEGETGELFF.

This clonotype was seen repeatedly, ten times or more. J is TRBJ2-7 and V is TRBV5-1; the match to TRBD2 covers 7 bases. Trimming removed 4 bases from V and 7 bases from J; junction bases left unmatched: 14. The CDR3 runs to 15 residues. CDR1 SGHRS and CDR2 YFSETQ come from the germline V gene. CDR3 nucleotides: TGCGCCAGCAGCCTCCGGGTCGCGGGAGTTGAAGAGCAGTACTTC. This encodes CASSLRVAGVEEQYF.

In this sample, this clonotype turned up a few times. The DNA of the CDR3 is TGTGCCAGAGCGGGGGCCTACAATGAGCAGTTCTTC. Encoded protein: CARAGAYNEQFF. The rearrangement links TRBV5-5 to TRBJ2-1; the match to TRBD2 covers 8 bases. The CDR3 has 12 amino acids. The V and J ends lost 8 bases and 2 bases, in that order; junction bases with no gene match: 0. Germline lookup yields CDR1 SGHKS and CDR2 YYEKEE (reference sequence).

This clonotype was seen repeatedly, ten times or more. The V call is TRBV29-1, the J call TRBJ2-2; D unclear. This CDR3 contains 13 residues. Per germline, CDR1 SQVTM and CDR2 ANQGSEA. V was cut by 6 bases and J by 0 bases, with 8 bases left in between. In DNA, the CDR3 is TGCAGCGTCCGGAGAGCGAACACCGGGGAGCTGTTTTTT. This codes for CSVRRANTGELFF.

This clonotype was seen only once. Being one base from a much bigger clone, this may be a read error. The chain carries TRBV5-4 and TRBJ2-5; D ambiguous. V was pared by 4 bases and J by 2 bases, with 12 bases between. This CDR3 has 14 amino acids. Germline V gene data show CDR1 as SGHNT and CDR2 as YYREEE (reference sequence). CDR3 amino acids: CASSMFLQQETQYF. CDR3 DNA sequence: TGTGCCAGCAGCATGTTTCTCCAACAAGAGACCCAGTACTTC.

This clonotype was seen many times. The rearrangement uses TRBV16 and TRBJ2-7; TRBD1 might be the D (5 bases). Trimming pared 0 bases from V and 5 bases from J, leaving 5 bases between. Germline-derived CDR1 and CDR2 are KGHSY and FQNENV. The CDR3 is 12 amino acids. CDR3 protein: CASSQSRDEQYF. The CDR3 coding sequence is TGTGCCAGCAGCCAATCCAGGGACGAGCAGTACTTC. Together with reference TRBV16 and TRBJ2-7, the CDR3 gives the full variable domain: GEEVAQTPKHLVRGEGQKAKLYCAPIKGHSYVFWYQQVLKNEFKFLISFQNENVFDETGMPKERFSAKCLPNSPCSLEIQATKLEDSAVYFCASSQSRDEQYFGPGTRLTVT.

This clonotype was recorded at least ten times. The chain links TRBV6-6 to TRBJ1-5, with D perhaps matching TRBD1 (6 bases). CDR3 length equals 18 residues. V lost 0 bases to trimming and J lost 1 base, with 16 bases between them. Per the germline V gene, CDR1 is MNHNY and CDR2 is SVGAGI (reference sequence). This chain's CDR3 is CASSYSGAQGVSNQPQHF. The CDR3 DNA sequence: TGTGCCAGCAGTTACTCGGGGGCACAGGGTGTGAGCAATCAGCCCCAGCATTTT.

Ten or more counts support this clonotype. DNA for the CDR3: TGCAGCGCACTAGCGGAACAAGAGACCCAGTACTTC. Protein: CSALAEQETQYF. The chain has TRBV29-1 and TRBJ2-5, with TRBD2 matching over 8 bases. Germline V CDR1 and CDR2: SQVTM, ANQGSEA. The CDR3 loop spans 12 amino acids. Trimming at V came to 7 bases and at J to 2 bases, leaving 3 bases not matched to a gene.

This clonotype was counted many times. The rearrangement links TRBV10-2 to TRBJ2-2; a possible D gene is TRBD2 (6 bases). The CDR3 totals 16 residues. Trimming pared 5 bases from V and 6 bases from J, leaving 19 bases between. CDR1 WSHSY and CDR2 SAAADI come from the germline V gene. CDR3 sequence: CASSPPGSSVAGELFF. CDR3 sequence (DNA): TGCGCCAGCAGTCCACCCGGGAGTAGTGTCGCCGGGGAGCTGTTTTTT.

The rearrangement links TRBV11-2 to TRBJ1-4; weak D call: TRBD1 (5 bases). The CDR3 is 16 amino acids. The ends were cut back, 0 bases at V and 3 bases at J, with 11 bases in the middle. CDR1 SGHAT and CDR2 FQNNGV come from the germline V gene. In DNA, the CDR3 is TGTGCCAGCAGCTTAGATGGAGGGACCCCTAATGAAAAACTGTTTTTT. Amino acid sequence: CASSLDGGTPNEKLFF.